These 8 T cell receptor beta chains were sequenced from one sample in a study of shared clonotypes between healthy human individuals. The data were produced by immunoSEQ multiplex PCR, yet TCRdb's version contains in-frame clones alone and is incomplete. The table shows 800,000 to 1,200,000 clones, with 75% to 80% occurring only once. The sequencing sample was made of memory CD4+ T cells from PBMCs. Subset reported: CD45RA-negative fraction. Receptor source: a young man in good health. Some clones in this sample may be carry-over from other donors' samples.

V gene TRBV21-1 combines with J gene TRBJ2-7; the table calls TRBD2, which could not be checked here. TRBV21-1 has pseudogene status. The CDR3 is 15 amino acids. CDR3 residues: CASSNLREGGYEQYF. CDR3 in DNA: TGTGCCAGCAGCAATTTGCGGGAGGGTGGGTACGAGCAGTACTTC.

The chain employs TRBV7-2 and TRBJ1-3; 7 bases fit TRBD1. Germline values: CDR1 SGHTA, CDR2 FQGNSA. After removal of 1 base from V and 7 bases from J, the junction contained 7 bases not matched to a gene. The CDR3 covers 15 residues. CDR3 DNA sequence: TGTGCCAGCAGCTTAGGACAGGGATTAAGGAACACCATATATTTT. The encoded protein is CASSLGQGLRNTIYF.

The V call is TRBV5-6, the J call TRBJ1-4, with D possibly matching TRBD1 (5 bases). Germline lookup yields CDR1 SGHDT and CDR2 YYEEEE. This CDR3 region has 18 residues. The V end was cut by 4 bases, the J end by 2 bases, with 21 bases between. This chain's CDR3 is CASSQNPGRVSTNEKLFF. The CDR3 coding sequence is TGTGCCAGCAGCCAAAACCCGGGACGGGTGTCGACTAATGAAAAACTGTTTTTT.

This clone was counted at least ten times. The gene calls are TRBV5-8 and TRBJ1-2; D uncertain. V was cut by 4 bases and J by 4 bases, with 14 bases left in between. This CDR3 is 14 amino acids long. The germline V gene encodes CDR1 SGHTS and CDR2 YDEGEE. The CDR3 loop reads CASSPTYMGYGYTF. CDR3 nucleotide sequence: TGTGCCAGCAGCCCAACATATATGGGCTATGGCTACACCTTC.

Only one count was recorded for this clone. The chain links TRBV10-3 to TRBJ2-7; 8 nucleotides match TRBD2. This CDR3 is built from 12 residues. Trimming cost V 7 bases and J 5 bases; bases outside gene matches: 4. In germline, CDR1 is ENHRY, CDR2 SYGVKD. The CDR3: CAINSGRNEQYF. DNA of the CDR3: TGTGCCATCAACAGCGGGAGAAACGAGCAGTACTTC.

The chain employs TRBV18 and TRBJ1-5, with D possibly TRBD1 on 5 matching bases. The ends were cut back, 6 bases at V and 1 base at J, with 13 bases in the middle. This CDR3 region has 15 residues. The germline CDR1 and CDR2 sequences are KGHSH and LQKENI. The CDR3: CASSWGPRSNQPQHF. The CDR3 DNA follows: TGTGCCAGCTCCTGGGGCCCAAGGAGCAATCAGCCCCAGCATTTT.

This clone was found once. The rearrangement links TRBV5-1 to TRBJ1-4, with a tentative D call TRBD1 (5 bases). The CDR3 spans 15 residues. V shed 4 bases and J shed 5 bases, with 15 bases lying between them. The germline V gene has CDR1 SGHRS and CDR2 YFSETQ. The DNA for the CDR3 is TGCGCCAGCAGCCCCACTACGGGGGAAAATGAAAAACTGTTTTTT. As protein: CASSPTTGENEKLFF.

The CDR3 spells CAISESAEYYGYTF. The CDR3 DNA is TGTGCCATCAGTGAGTCGGCGGAATACTATGGCTACACCTTC. V and J are TRBV10-3 and TRBJ1-2; D call uncertain. The CDR3 is 14 amino acids. Trimming cost V 0 bases and J 3 bases, with 8 bases left between them. Germline assignment: CDR1 ENHRY and CDR2 SYGVKD.